This is a list of T cell receptor beta chains from one sample in a study of Ad26.COV2.S vaccination and SARS-CoV-2 variants. Method: immunoSEQ multiplex PCR; TCRdb's copy keeps in-frame clones and lacks some. The table lists about 500,000 clones, roughly 87% of them singletons. The sample here was peripheral blood, taken in a trial of Ad26.COV2.S vaccine versus placebo. The receptors here all came from a person between 18 and 60 years old who received the Ad26.COV2.S COVID-19 vaccine or a placebo. Both conserved end residues are part of each CDR3. A D gene is named only where the DNA matches it firmly. Where a row states a size, it is once, few, many or the class of an expanded clone; other rows omit it.

>.|TRBV7-9|once|TRBJ2-5
TGTGCCAGCAGCTTCCTCACCGGGGGCGGGCAAGAGACCCAGTACTTC
CASSFLTGGGQETQYF
>.|TRBV7-9|.|TRBJ1-2
TGTGCCAGCAGCTTAGTTCTAGGGAACTATGGCTACACCTTC
CASSLVLGNYGYTF
>.|TRBV19|once|TRBJ2-5
TGTGCCAGTAGTATAACCGGGACGGAGACCCAGTACTTC
CASSITGTETQYF
>.|TRBV27|.|TRBJ2-7
TGTGCCAGCAGGCGCGTTGGCACTTACGAGCAGTACTTC
CASRRVGTYEQYF
>TRBD2|TRBV7-3|.|TRBJ2-2
TGTGCCAGCAGCGACACATCGACTAGCGTGAGCGGCGGGGAGCTGTTTTTT
CASSDTSTSVSGGELFF
>.|TRBV19|.|TRBJ1-6
TGTGCCAGTAGTATAGCTCGGCAGGCTGGAAATTCACCCCTCCACTTT
CASSIARQAGNSPLHF
>TRBD2|TRBV28|.|TRBJ2-3
TGTGCCAGCAGTTTAGAAGGGTGGCTAGCGGGAACGGCTAGCACAGATACGCAGTATTTT
CASSLEGWLAGTASTDTQYF
>.|TRBV2|.|TRBJ1-1
TGTGCCAGCAGTCCTACAGAGAACACTGAAGCTTTCTTT
CASSPTENTEAFF
>TRBD1|TRBV4-3|.|TRBJ1-6
TGCGCCAGCAGAGCAGGGGGACCCAGCTCCTATAATTCACCCCTCCACTTT
CASRAGGPSSYNSPLHF
>TRBD2|TRBV5-1|.|TRBJ2-1
TGCGCCAGCAGCCCTCTGACTAGCGGAACCTACAATGAGCAGTTCTTC
CASSPLTSGTYNEQFF
>.|TRBV9|.|TRBJ2-5
TGTGCCAGCAGCGTAGCCTCGCAAGAGACCCAGTACTTC
CASSVASQETQYF
>.|TRBV27|.|TRBJ1-5
TGTGCCAGCAGACAGGCTGCCTATCAGCCCCAGCATTTT
CASRQAAYQPQHF
>TRBD2|TRBV28|once|TRBJ2-7
TGTGCCAGCAGTTTAGTGGGACTAACCCTACACTACGAGCAGTACTTC
CASSLVGLTLHYEQYF
>TRBD1|TRBV28|once|TRBJ2-3
TGTGCCAGCAGTACAGGGGTGTCGCGGACAGATACGCAGTATTTT
CASSTGVSRTDTQYF
>.|TRBV14|.|TRBJ2-5
TGTGCCAGCAGCCAAACCCTAGCGAGGGGTGGGGAGACCCAGTACTTC
CASSQTLARGGETQYF
>TRBD2|TRBV19|.|TRBJ2-2
TGTGCCAGTAGTAGATCGGGGACTAGCGGGAGGACCGGGGAGCTGTTTTTT
CASSRSGTSGRTGELFF
>.|TRBV7-7|.|TRBJ2-1
TGTGCTAGCAGCTGGACAGAGTCGGGTGAGCAGTTCTTC
CASSWTESGEQFF
>.|TRBV5-4|.|TRBJ2-7
TGTGCCAGCAGCGTGGATAGCTTCTACGAGCAGTACTTC
CASSVDSFYEQYF
>.|TRBV7-8|.|TRBJ1-1
TGTGCCAGCAGCTCTCGAGCAGGTTGGAACACTGAAGCTTTCTTT
CASSSRAGWNTEAFF
>.|TRBV4-1|.|TRBJ1-2
TGCGCCAGCAGCCAAGAGAAGTGGGACCTAAACGGCTACACCTTC
CASSQEKWDLNGYTF
>TRBD2|TRBV12-3/TRBV12-4|.|TRBJ2-1
TGTGCCAGCAGTTCGGGACTAGCGGGAGGGCCGTTCTTC
CASSSGLAGGPFF
>.|TRBV7-9|.|TRBJ2-7
TGTGCCAGCAGCTTAGACGCCGACATTGGCTACGAGCAGTACTTC
CASSLDADIGYEQYF
>.|TRBV6-5|.|TRBJ1-2
TGTGCCACATATACGGGGAGGACCTATGGCTACACCTTC
CATYTGRTYGYTF
>.|TRBV14|.|TRBJ1-1
TGTGCCAGCAGCCTACCTCTGGGGGAGGGGAACACTGAAGCTTTCTTT
CASSLPLGEGNTEAFF
>.|TRBV2|.|TRBJ1-5
TGTGCCAGCAGTGCGACAGGCAATCAGCCCCAGCATTTT
CASSATGNQPQHF
>.|TRBV5-1|.|TRBJ1-3
TGCGCCAGTTCAGCCGGGGGCTCGACTGGAAACACCATATATTTT
CASSAGGSTGNTIYF
>.|TRBV29-1|.|TRBJ2-1
TGCAGCGTTGACCGGGGGTCCTACAATGAGCAGTTCTTC
CSVDRGSYNEQFF
>.|TRBV5-1|.|TRBJ2-3
TGCGCCAGCAGCCGAGGACAGAACACAGATACGCAGTATTTT
CASSRGQNTDTQYF
>TRBD1|TRBV5-1|.|TRBJ1-4
TGCGCCAGCAGCCGTACAGGGGAGGGAACTAATGAAAAACTGTTTTTT
CASSRTGEGTNEKLFF
>.|TRBV6-2/TRBV6-3|.|TRBJ2-7
TGTGCCAGCAGTTTTAGCAGGGGGGACGGCGAGCAGTACTTC
CASSFSRGDGEQYF
>TRBD2|TRBV2|.|TRBJ2-3
TGTGCCAGCAGTGAAGTGGGGCGGGAGATCACAGATACGCAGTATTTT
CASSEVGREITDTQYF
>.|TRBV13|.|TRBJ1-1
TGTGCCAGCAGCTCCCGGGTCGAAGCTTTCTTT
CASSSRVEAFF
>.|TRBV7-2|.|TRBJ1-4
TGTGCCAGCAGCTCGAGGGGAACAACTAATGAAAAACTGTTTTTT
CASSSRGTTNEKLFF
>.|TRBV10-2|.|TRBJ1-5
TGCGCCAGCAGTGATCTGTTCTTCGGTACCGACGAAGGCTTCAATCAGCCCCAGCATTTT
CASSDLFFGTDEGFNQPQHF
>TRBD1|TRBV2|.|TRBJ2-5
TGTGCCAGCAGTTCCGGACAGGGAGGATGGGAGACCCAGTACTTC
CASSSGQGGWETQYF